Described below is a single T cell receptor (beta chain) sequence and its context. It lacks a known antigen. There are no base qualities to consult, and no much larger clone falls within one base. V loses 10 bases, J loses 5 bases, and the germline ends lie 15 bases apart. The CDR3 measures 13 amino acids from cysteine to phenylalanine. The retained sequence is limited to the CDR3, 39 bases, with the frame set at the first base. Taken from the germline V gene (reference sequence), the CDR1 and CDR2 loops are MNHEY and SMNVEV. Library preparation used the immunoSEQ multiplex PCR assay. Held by TCRdb, this immuneACCESS table contains in-frame sequences only and omits some clones. Under half of the omission traces to an unresolved V gene where checked; the cause of the rest is unknown. This sample holds approximately 150,000 clones; about 90% were observed only once. The top ten constitute about 2.1% of the sample.

The data were obtained in a study of control samples from healthy donors and cancer patients (dated by TCRdb to about 2020). Sequenced input: blood. The receptor chain draws on TRBV27 and TRBJ1-5, with no reliable assignment of the D segment. The TCR was taken from a woman in her thirties or forties in good health. The bases read TGTGCCACTTCCATGGGCATCTATCAGCCCCAGCATTTT. It translates to CATSMGIYQPQHF.